These T cell receptor beta chains were read from a single sample in a study of Tregs in tolerant kidney transplant recipients. Libraries were prepared by immunoSEQ multiplex PCR; TCRdb keeps only in-frame clonotypes and omits some of them. The table shows over 50,000 clones, with approximately 82% occurring only once. Sequenced: CD4+ T cells from blood. Receptors originate from a human donor in good health. Both conserved end residues are part of each CDR3. A D gene is named only where the DNA matches it firmly. Clone size is given for some rows only: seen once, a few or many times, or a class if the clone is expanded.

d_gene: NA
v_gene: TRBV5-1
j_gene: TRBJ2-7
abundance: once
CDR3nt: TGCGCCAGCAGCCCCTCACGACTAGCAGGGGACTACGAGCAGTACTTC
CDR3aa: CASSPSRLAGDYEQYF

d_gene: NA
v_gene: TRBV5-1
j_gene: TRBJ1-1
abundance: few
CDR3nt: TGCGCCAGCAGCTTAACCGATTCGAACACTGAAGCTTTCTTT
CDR3aa: CASSLTDSNTEAFF

d_gene: TRBD1
v_gene: TRBV6-5
j_gene: TRBJ1-4
abundance: NA
CDR3nt: TGTGCCAGCAGGATGACAGGGGAAATTGAAAAACTGTTTTTT
CDR3aa: CASRMTGEIEKLFF

d_gene: NA
v_gene: TRBV15
j_gene: TRBJ2-5
abundance: NA
CDR3nt: TGTGCCACCAGCAGAGATATTGGCCCCCGCGAGACCCAGTACTTC
CDR3aa: CATSRDIGPRETQYF

d_gene: NA
v_gene: TRBV7-2
j_gene: TRBJ1-5
abundance: NA
CDR3nt: TGTGCCAGCAGCTTAGATCTCTGGAGCACAAGCAATCAGCCCCAGCATTTT
CDR3aa: CASSLDLWSTSNQPQHF

d_gene: NA
v_gene: TRBV7-9
j_gene: TRBJ1-3
abundance: NA
CDR3nt: TGTGCCAGCAGCCCCGCTCAGCCCGGAAACACCATATATTTT
CDR3aa: CASSPAQPGNTIYF

d_gene: NA
v_gene: TRBV13
j_gene: TRBJ2-1
abundance: NA
CDR3nt: TGTGCCAGCAGCCCGGACGGAGGCCTTTACAATGAGCAGTTCTTC
CDR3aa: CASSPDGGLYNEQFF

d_gene: NA
v_gene: TRBV6-6
j_gene: TRBJ2-7
abundance: NA
CDR3nt: TGTGCCAGCAGTTCGGGTGCGAACTCCTACGAGCAGTACTTC
CDR3aa: CASSSGANSYEQYF

d_gene: NA
v_gene: TRBV18
j_gene: TRBJ1-4
abundance: NA
CDR3nt: TGTGCCAGCTCACCGGTCCTCTCGAGCGATGAAAAACTGTTTTTT
CDR3aa: CASSPVLSSDEKLFF

d_gene: NA
v_gene: TRBV4-2
j_gene: TRBJ2-7
abundance: few
CDR3nt: TGTGCCAGCAGCCAAAACAGAGACGAGCAGTACTTC
CDR3aa: CASSQNRDEQYF

d_gene: NA
v_gene: TRBV5-1
j_gene: TRBJ1-3
abundance: once
CDR3nt: TGCGCCAGCAGAATTCAGGGCTCTGGAAACACCATATATTTT
CDR3aa: CASRIQGSGNTIYF

d_gene: NA
v_gene: TRBV5-4
j_gene: TRBJ2-7
abundance: NA
CDR3nt: TGTGCCAGCAGCTTGACCCCGGGCTACGAGCAGTACTTC
CDR3aa: CASSLTPGYEQYF

d_gene: NA
v_gene: TRBV14
j_gene: TRBJ2-1
abundance: NA
CDR3nt: TGTGCCAGCAGCGAGTTGAGGGAGTATCGAAATGAGCAGTTCTTC
CDR3aa: CASSELREYRNEQFF